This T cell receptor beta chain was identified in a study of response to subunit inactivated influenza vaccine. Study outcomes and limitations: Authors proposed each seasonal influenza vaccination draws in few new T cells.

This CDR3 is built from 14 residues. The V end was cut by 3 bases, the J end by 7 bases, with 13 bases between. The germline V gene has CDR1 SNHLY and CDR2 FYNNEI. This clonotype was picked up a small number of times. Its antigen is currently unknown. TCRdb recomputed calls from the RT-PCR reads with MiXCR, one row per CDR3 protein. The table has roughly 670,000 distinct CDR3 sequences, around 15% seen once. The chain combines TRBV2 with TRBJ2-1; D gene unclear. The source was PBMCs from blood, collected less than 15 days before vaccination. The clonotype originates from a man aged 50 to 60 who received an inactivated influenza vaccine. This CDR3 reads CASSDFSTINEQFF. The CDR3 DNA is TGTGCCAGCAGTGACTTTTCCACAATAAATGAGCAGTTCTTC.